This T cell receptor beta chain was observed in a study of blood T cell repertoires in COVID-19. The overall study: Specimens from acute and convalescent COVID-19 originated in the United States, Italy and Spain. Nucleic acid was either cDNA or gDNA, and it came from T cells, B-cell-depleted T cells, or PBMCs.

Germline loops: CDR1 KGHDR, CDR2 SFDVKD. CDR3 length: 14 residues. Trimming removed 5 bases from V and 3 bases from J, with 11 bases in between. The protocol was immunoSEQ multiplex PCR, while the TCRdb copy is restricted to in-frame clones and leaves out a portion. The repertoire holds roughly 230,000 clones, with around 90% as singletons. This sequence joins TRBV24-1 and TRBJ2-3, with D maybe TRBD1 (7 bases). The sample consisted of peripheral blood. The receptor comes from a woman between 55 and 75 years old with COVID-19, enrolled during active disease. The CDR3 sequence: CATSGPGGTDTQYF. The CDR3, as DNA: TGTGCCACCAGTGGGCCAGGGGGGACAGATACGCAGTATTTT.